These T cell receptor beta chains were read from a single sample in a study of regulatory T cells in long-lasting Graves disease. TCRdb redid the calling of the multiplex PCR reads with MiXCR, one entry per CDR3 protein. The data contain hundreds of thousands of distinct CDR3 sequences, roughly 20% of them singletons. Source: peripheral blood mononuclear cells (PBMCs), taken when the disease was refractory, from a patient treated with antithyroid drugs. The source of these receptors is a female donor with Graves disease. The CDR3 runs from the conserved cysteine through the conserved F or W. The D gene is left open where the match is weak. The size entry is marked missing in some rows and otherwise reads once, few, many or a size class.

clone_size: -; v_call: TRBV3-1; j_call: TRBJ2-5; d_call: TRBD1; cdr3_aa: CASSRRGLGETQYF; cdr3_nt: TGTGCCAGCAGTCGCAGGGGGCTTGGGGAGACCCAGTACTTC
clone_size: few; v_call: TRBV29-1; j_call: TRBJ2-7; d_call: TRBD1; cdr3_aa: CSVEAGTGAYEQYF; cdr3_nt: TGCAGCGTTGAAGCCGGGACAGGGGCCTACGAGCAGTACTTC
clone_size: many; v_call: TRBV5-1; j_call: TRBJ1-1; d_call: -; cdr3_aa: CASSTDSLNTEAFF; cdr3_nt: TGCGCCAGCAGCACGGACAGCCTGAACACTGAAGCTTTCTTT
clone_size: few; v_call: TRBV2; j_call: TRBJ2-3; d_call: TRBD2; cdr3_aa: CASSALADTDTQYF; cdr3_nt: TGTGCCAGCAGTGCACTAGCGGACACAGATACGCAGTATTTT
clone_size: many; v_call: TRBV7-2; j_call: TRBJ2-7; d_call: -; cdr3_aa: CASSRIQGSYEQYF; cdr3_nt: TGTGCCAGCAGCCGAATACAGGGATCCTACGAGCAGTACTTC
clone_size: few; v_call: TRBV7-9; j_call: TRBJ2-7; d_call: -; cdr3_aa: CASSLDGDEQYF; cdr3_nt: TGTGCCAGCAGCTTGGACGGGGACGAGCAGTACTTC
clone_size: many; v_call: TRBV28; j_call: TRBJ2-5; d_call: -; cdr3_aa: CASSLGRNQETQYF; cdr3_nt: TGTGCCAGCAGTTTAGGGCGGAACCAAGAGACCCAGTACTTC
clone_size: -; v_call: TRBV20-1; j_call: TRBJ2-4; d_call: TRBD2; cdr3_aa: CSAWTSGKNIQYF; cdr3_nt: TGCAGTGCTTGGACTAGCGGGAAAAACATTCAGTACTTC
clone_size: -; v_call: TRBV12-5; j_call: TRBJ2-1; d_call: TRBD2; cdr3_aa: CASGLVRAGVGNEQFF; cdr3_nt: TGTGCTAGTGGTTTGGTAAGGGCGGGAGTTGGTAATGAGCAGTTCTTC
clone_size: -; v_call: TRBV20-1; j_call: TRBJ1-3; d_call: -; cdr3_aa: CSAGETWTGNTIYF; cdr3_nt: TGCAGTGCTGGAGAAACATGGACTGGAAACACCATATATTTT
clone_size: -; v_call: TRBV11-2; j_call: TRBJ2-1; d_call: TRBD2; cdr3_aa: CASNVGAGGEYEQFF; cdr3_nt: TGTGCCAGCAACGTAGGGGCGGGAGGGGAATATGAGCAGTTCTTC
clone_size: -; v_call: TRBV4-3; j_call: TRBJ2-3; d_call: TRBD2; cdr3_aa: CASSQGLAGGDTQYF; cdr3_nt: TGCGCCAGCAGCCAAGGGCTAGCGGGAGGTGATACGCAGTATTTT
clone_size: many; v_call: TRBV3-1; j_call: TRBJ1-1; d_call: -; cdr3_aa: CASSHLSEAFF; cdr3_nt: TGTGCCAGCAGCCACTTGAGTGAAGCTTTCTTT
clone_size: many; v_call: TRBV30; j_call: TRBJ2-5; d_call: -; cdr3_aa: CAWSVRAGQETQYF; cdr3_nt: TGTGCCTGGAGTGTACGCGCGGGACAAGAGACCCAGTACTTC
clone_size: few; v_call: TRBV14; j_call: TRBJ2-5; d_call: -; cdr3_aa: CASSPYKGHAGGKETQYF; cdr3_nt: TGTGCCAGCAGCCCATACAAGGGTCACGCAGGCGGAAAAGAGACCCAGTACTTC
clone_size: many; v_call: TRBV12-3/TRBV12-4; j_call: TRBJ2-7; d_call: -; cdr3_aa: CASSTGLGGVEQYF; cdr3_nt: TGTGCCAGCAGTACCGGACTTGGCGGGGTCGAGCAGTACTTC
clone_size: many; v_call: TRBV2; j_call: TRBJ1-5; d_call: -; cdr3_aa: CASSAGTHGNQPQHF; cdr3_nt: TGTGCCAGCAGCGCCGGGACCCATGGCAATCAGCCCCAGCATTTT
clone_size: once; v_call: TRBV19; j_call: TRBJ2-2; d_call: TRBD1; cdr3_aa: CASSIWGQGNTGELFF; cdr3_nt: TGTGCCAGTAGTATCTGGGGACAGGGGAACACCGGGGAGCTGTTTTTT
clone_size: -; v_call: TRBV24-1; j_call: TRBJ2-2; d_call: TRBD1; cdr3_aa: CATSGPGQGSSWNTGELFF; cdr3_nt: TGTGCCACCAGTGGACCCGGACAGGGTAGTTCTTGGAACACCGGGGAGCTGTTTTTT
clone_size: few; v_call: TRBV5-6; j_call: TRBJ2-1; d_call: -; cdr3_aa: CASSRNQGNEQFF; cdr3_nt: TGTGCCAGCAGCCGTAATCAGGGGAATGAGCAGTTCTTC
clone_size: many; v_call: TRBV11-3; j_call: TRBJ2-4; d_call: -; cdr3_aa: CASSSTGENIQYF; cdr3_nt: TGTGCCAGCAGCTCCACGGGGGAAAACATTCAGTACTTC
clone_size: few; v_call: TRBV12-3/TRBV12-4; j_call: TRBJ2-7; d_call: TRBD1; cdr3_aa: CASRLQGAPVDEQYF; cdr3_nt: TGTGCCAGCAGACTACAGGGGGCGCCTGTCGACGAGCAGTACTTC
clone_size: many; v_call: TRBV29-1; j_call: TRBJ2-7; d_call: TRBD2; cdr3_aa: CSVTSAYEQYF; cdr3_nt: TGCAGCGTTACTAGCGCCTACGAGCAGTACTTC
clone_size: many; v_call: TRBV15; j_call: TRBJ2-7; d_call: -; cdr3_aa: CATSRDLAGSHEQYF; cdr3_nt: TGTGCCACCAGCAGAGATCTGGCGGGAAGTCACGAGCAGTACTTC
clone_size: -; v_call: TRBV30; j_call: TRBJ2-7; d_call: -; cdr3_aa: CAWSVGGTSYEQYF; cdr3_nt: TGTGCCTGGAGTGTAGGGGGAACCTCCTACGAGCAGTACTTC
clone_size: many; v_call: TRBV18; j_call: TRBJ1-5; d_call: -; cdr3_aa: CASSPAGHNQPQHF; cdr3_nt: TGTGCCAGCTCACCGGCAGGGCACAATCAGCCCCAGCATTTT
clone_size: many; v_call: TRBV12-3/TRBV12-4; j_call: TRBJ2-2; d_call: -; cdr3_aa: CASSLKGVITGELFF; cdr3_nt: TGTGCCAGCAGTTTAAAGGGGGTGATCACCGGGGAGCTGTTTTTT
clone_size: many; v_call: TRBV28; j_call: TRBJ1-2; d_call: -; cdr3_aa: CATKLHSNYGYTF; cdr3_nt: TGTGCCACCAAATTACATTCCAACTATGGCTACACCTTC
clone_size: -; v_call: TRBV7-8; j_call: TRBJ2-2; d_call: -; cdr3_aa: CASTPGTRVVTGELFF; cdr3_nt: TGTGCCAGCACACCCGGGACCAGGGTAGTTACCGGGGAGCTGTTTTTT
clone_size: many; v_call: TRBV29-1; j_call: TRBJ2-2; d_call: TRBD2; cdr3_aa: CSAQGLAGVSTGELFF; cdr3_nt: TGCAGCGCTCAGGGCCTAGCGGGAGTGAGCACCGGGGAGCTGTTTTTT
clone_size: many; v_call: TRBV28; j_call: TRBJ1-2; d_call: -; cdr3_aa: CASSGQIYGYTF; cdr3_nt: TGTGCCAGCAGTGGACAGATCTATGGCTACACCTTC
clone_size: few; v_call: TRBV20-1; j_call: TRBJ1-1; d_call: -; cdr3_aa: CSARLSGSLNTEAFF; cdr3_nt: TGCAGTGCTAGGCTATCCGGGAGCCTGAACACTGAAGCTTTCTTT
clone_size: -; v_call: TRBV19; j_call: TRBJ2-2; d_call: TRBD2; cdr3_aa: CASSTDLAVDYTGELFF; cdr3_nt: TGTGCCAGTAGTACCGACCTAGCGGTAGACTACACCGGGGAGCTGTTTTTT
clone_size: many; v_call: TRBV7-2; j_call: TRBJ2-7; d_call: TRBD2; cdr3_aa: CASSLHGAGVRYEQYF; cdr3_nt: TGTGCCAGCAGCCTCCATGGAGCGGGAGTGCGGTACGAGCAGTACTTC
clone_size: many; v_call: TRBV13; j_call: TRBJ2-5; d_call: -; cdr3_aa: CASSLSRLARETQYF; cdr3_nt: TGTGCCAGCAGCTTAAGTCGGCTAGCACGGGAGACCCAGTACTTC
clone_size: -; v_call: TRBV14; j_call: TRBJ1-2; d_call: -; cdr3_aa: CASSLTGLGPNGYTF; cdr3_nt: TGTGCCAGCAGCCTTACCGGCCTAGGTCCGAATGGCTACACCTTC
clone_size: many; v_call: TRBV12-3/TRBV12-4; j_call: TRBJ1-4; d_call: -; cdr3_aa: CASRTDYGGKLFF; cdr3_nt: TGTGCCAGCAGGACGGACTACGGCGGAAAACTGTTTTTT
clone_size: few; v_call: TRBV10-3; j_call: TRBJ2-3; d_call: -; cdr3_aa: CAVRGVSDTQYF; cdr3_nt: TGTGCCGTGCGTGGCGTCTCAGATACGCAGTATTTT
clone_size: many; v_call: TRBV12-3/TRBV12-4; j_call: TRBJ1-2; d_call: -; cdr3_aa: CASSLAGFGETGYTF; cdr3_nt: TGTGCCAGCAGTTTAGCTGGGTTCGGGGAAACGGGCTACACCTTC
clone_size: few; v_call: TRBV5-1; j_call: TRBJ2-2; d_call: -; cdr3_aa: CASRQQNTGELFF; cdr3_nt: TGCGCCAGCAGACAACAAAACACCGGGGAGCTGTTTTTT
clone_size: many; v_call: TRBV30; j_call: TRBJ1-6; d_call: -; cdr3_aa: CAFRTANSPLHF; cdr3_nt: TGTGCCTTTCGGACAGCTAATTCACCCCTCCACTTT
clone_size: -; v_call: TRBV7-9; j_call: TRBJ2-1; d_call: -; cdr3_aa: CASSLGVLSSYNEQFF; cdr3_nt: TGCGCCAGCAGCTTGGGGGTTCTAAGCTCCTACAATGAGCAGTTCTTC
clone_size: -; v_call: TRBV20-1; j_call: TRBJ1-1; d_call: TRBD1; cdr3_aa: CSARPRQGLGAEAFF; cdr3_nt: TGCAGTGCTAGACCCCGACAGGGGCTTGGGGCTGAAGCTTTCTTT
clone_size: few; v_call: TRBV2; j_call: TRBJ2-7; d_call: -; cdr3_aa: CASSDQGPDEQYF; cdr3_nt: TGTGCCAGCAGTGACCAGGGGCCGGACGAGCAGTACTTC
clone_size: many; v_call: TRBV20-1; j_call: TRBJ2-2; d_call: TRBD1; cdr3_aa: CSAPDRGLNTGELFF; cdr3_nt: TGCAGTGCTCCTGACAGGGGACTTAACACCGGGGAGCTGTTTTTT
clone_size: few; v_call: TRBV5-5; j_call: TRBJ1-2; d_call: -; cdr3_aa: CASSTRGGENYGYTF; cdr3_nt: TGTGCCAGCAGTACCAGGGGAGGGGAGAACTATGGCTACACCTTC
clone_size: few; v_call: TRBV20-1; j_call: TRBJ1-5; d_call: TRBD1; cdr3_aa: CSARGSPDRGGQPQHF; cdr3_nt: TGCAGTGCTAGAGGGAGCCCCGACAGGGGTGGTCAGCCCCAGCATTTT
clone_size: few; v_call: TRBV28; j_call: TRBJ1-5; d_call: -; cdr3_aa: CASRPPEGYQPQHF; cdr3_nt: TGTGCCAGCAGACCGCCGGAAGGCTATCAGCCCCAGCATTTT
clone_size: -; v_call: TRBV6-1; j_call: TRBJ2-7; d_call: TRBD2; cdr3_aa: CASNGLAERVLYEQYF; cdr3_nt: TGTGCCAGCAACGGACTAGCGGAAAGGGTGCTCTACGAGCAGTACTTC
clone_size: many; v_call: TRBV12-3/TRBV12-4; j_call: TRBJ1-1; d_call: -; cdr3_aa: CASSPDPTEAFF; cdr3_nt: TGTGCCAGCAGTCCGGATCCCACTGAAGCTTTCTTT